This TCR beta chain was recorded in a study of T cells in Graves' hyperthyroidism and ophthalmopathy. The TCR beta CDR3 regions underwent amplification using RNA transcripts as the source. The TCR CDR3 was amplified in a first-round RT-PCR using the HTBI primer set. MiXCR, run by TCRdb on the multiplex PCR reads, gives a single entry per CDR3 protein. Among approximately 640,000 distinct CDR3 sequences, around 15% were seen once, and the ten largest hold 3.8%. Trimming removed 5 bases from V and 2 bases from J, with 10 bases in between. This CDR3 contains 15 residues. Germline CDR1 is SGHTA and CDR2 is FQGNSA. Concerning this clonotype itself: The antigen is unknown.

Points from the study as a whole: Most clonotypes expanded in the thyroid (above 0.001) were also present in blood.

Lactation, pregnancy, other autoimmune disease or uncontrolled infection excluded patients. The receptor was derived from a woman younger than 45 with Graves' hyperthyroidism. The V call is TRBV7-2, the J call TRBJ2-6, with no clear D. The source material was blood. Here the CDR3 DNA reads TGTGCCAGCAGCCCCCATTACCCTGGGGCCAACGTCCTGACTTTC. Protein sequence: CASSPHYPGANVLTF. Complete variable domain (other parts from reference TRBV7-2 and TRBJ2-6): GAGVSQSPSNKVTEKGKDVELRCDPISGHTALYWYRQSLGQGLEFLIYFQGNSAPDKSGLPSDRFSAERTGGSVSTLTIQRTQQEDSAVYLCASSPHYPGANVLTFGAGSRLTVL.